This is a list of T cell receptor beta chains from one sample in a study of blood T cell repertoires in COVID-19. Produced via immunoSEQ multiplex PCR; TCRdb's table is partial and in-frame only. The repertoire holds more than 70,000 clones, with 80% to 95% as singletons. The sample taken for sequencing was peripheral blood. These receptor sequences come from a woman aged 45-65 years in a cohort sampled during active COVID-19. The CDR3 runs from the conserved cysteine through the conserved F or W. Each record gives: CDR3 protein, V gene, J gene.

CASSLDRGQRPQHF	TRBV19	TRBJ1-5
CASSPRASGGATDTQYF	TRBV18	TRBJ2-3
CASSGLQGFGTDTQYF	TRBV2	TRBJ2-3
CASSARDRPNEKLFF	TRBV9	TRBJ1-4
CASSLPGQGIQPQHF	TRBV19	TRBJ1-5
CASSQGLKETQYF	TRBV3-1/TRBV3-2	TRBJ2-5
CASSYSSDRSYEQYF	TRBV6-5	TRBJ2-7
CASSRVKETQYF	TRBV3-1/TRBV3-2	TRBJ2-5
CATSDYPRQGQETQYF	TRBV24-1	TRBJ2-5
CASSDQGAAYEQYF	TRBV10-1	TRBJ2-7
CASSLEGRGYYEQYF	TRBV5-1	TRBJ2-7
CASGLVQFSGGETSYNEQFF	TRBV12-5	TRBJ2-1
CASRARGAYNSPLHF	TRBV27	TRBJ1-6
CAGRQGGDTEAFF	TRBV28	TRBJ1-1
CASKGGDLNTGELFF	TRBV19	TRBJ2-2
CASSPGQRSYGYTF	TRBV6-5	TRBJ1-2
CARAIGDYGYTF	TRBV28	TRBJ1-2
CASSLGTANTEAFF	TRBV5-1	TRBJ1-1
CASSSPINRDRDSDGYTF	TRBV28	TRBJ1-2
CASSMKGEYEQYF	TRBV19	TRBJ2-7
CASSLGSGGVGFNTEAFF	TRBV11-2	TRBJ1-1
CASSQDRGKNYGYTF	TRBV10-2	TRBJ1-2
CASSSSGLPQETQYF	TRBV19	TRBJ2-5
CASSKDRYNSPLHF	TRBV5-1	TRBJ1-6
CASSLGPRWDKGSHEQYF	TRBV7-3	TRBJ2-7